The rows below give T cell receptor beta chains drawn from one sample of a study of blood T cells in healthy people across ages. Each CDR3 protein is one row after TCRdb ran MiXCR on the 5' RACE reads. The sample contains 1.5 million to 2 million distinct CDR3 sequences, about 39% of which appear only once. The sample comprised blood. The source of these receptors is a human donor in good health. The CDR3 runs from the conserved cysteine through the conserved F or W. D genes are given only for firm matches. Only some rows state a clone size, as once, few, many or a class for expanded clones.

TRBJ2-7 | . | . | TRBV6-2/TRBV6-3 | TGTGCCAGTGGGGACACCCGTTACGAGCAGTACTTC | CASGDTRYEQYF
TRBJ2-7 | . | TRBD2 | TRBV7-9 | TGTGCCAGCAGCGAACTAGCGATGCACGAGCAGTACTTC | CASSELAMHEQYF
TRBJ2-5 | . | TRBD1 | TRBV7-2 | TGTGCCAGCAGCTCCGGACAGGCCCCCGGGACCCAGTACTTC | CASSSGQAPGTQYF
TRBJ2-1 | few | TRBD2 | TRBV27 | TGTGCCAGCGGCATTCTAGCGGGGGCCGACAATGAGCAGTTCTTC | CASGILAGADNEQFF
TRBJ1-2 | . | . | TRBV7-2 | TGTGCCAGCAGCCCCTCGAGAGCCCTTAGGCGGGATGGCTACACCTTC | CASSPSRALRRDGYTF
TRBJ2-1 | . | TRBD2 | TRBV4-3 | TGCGCCAGCAGCCAAGATGAGCCTAGCGGGGGGGCTGCTGAGCAGTTCTTC | CASSQDEPSGGAAEQFF
TRBJ1-5 | . | . | TRBV7-2 | TGTGCCAGCAGCTTACGAGGGGATAGGCCGGCTCAGCCCCAGCATTTT | CASSLRGDRPAQPQHF
TRBJ1-1 | . | . | TRBV6-5 | TGTGCCAGCAGTTCCATCGATGGCACTGAAGCTTTCTTT | CASSSIDGTEAFF
TRBJ2-5 | . | TRBD1 | TRBV6-6 | TGTGCCAGCAGTTACTCTTACGGACAGGGGGCTGGAGCGACCCAGTACTTC | CASSYSYGQGAGATQYF
TRBJ2-7 | . | . | TRBV7-6 | TGTGCCTGCAGCTCGGTGGGAAATCCCTACGAGCAGTACTTC | CACSSVGNPYEQYF
TRBJ2-5 | few | . | TRBV9 | TGTGCCAGCAGCGGAATTCGAGAGACCCAGTACTTC | CASSGIRETQYF
TRBJ2-3 | few | TRBD1 | TRBV29-1 | TGCAGCGTTGAGGGGACAGGGGGCACAGATACGCAGTATTTT | CSVEGTGGTDTQYF
TRBJ1-4 | . | TRBD1 | TRBV7-2 | TGTGCCAGCACTACGGACAGGGGAGCCGAAAAACTGTTTTTT | CASTTDRGAEKLFF
TRBJ2-5 | few | TRBD2 | TRBV15 | TGTGCCACCAGCAGAGTCCCTAGCGGGGGAGTGAGGGAGCAGTACTTC | CATSRVPSGGVREQYF
TRBJ2-7 | few | . | TRBV11-2 | TGTGCCAGCAGCCCCTTAAACCCACAGCCGGGACACTTGTCCTACGAGCAGTACTTC | CASSPLNPQPGHLSYEQYF
TRBJ2-5 | . | TRBD1 | TRBV5-1 | TGCGCCAGCAGCTTCGGGGACAGGGGGCTGGAGACCCAGTACTTC | CASSFGDRGLETQYF
TRBJ1-2 | . | . | TRBV7-9 | TGTGCCTCCAGAGGGACAATGGATGGCTACACCTTC | CASRGTMDGYTF
TRBJ1-5 | few | TRBD1 | TRBV9 | TGTGCCAGCAGCATTCCGGGGACAGGGTCACAGCCCCAGCATTTT | CASSIPGTGSQPQHF
TRBJ2-5 | once | TRBD1 | TRBV6-1 | TGTGCCAGCAGTGCCCATTCAATCGCAGGGGGCTGGGAGACCCAGTACTTC | CASSAHSIAGGWETQYF
TRBJ2-7 | . | . | TRBV5-1 | TGCGCCAGCAGCTTGGAGGTGCCGCACTACGAGCAGTACTTC | CASSLEVPHYEQYF
TRBJ2-1 | once | . | TRBV4-1 | TGCGCCAGCAGCCGCACCACTAGGGAAGAGACCCAGTTCTTC | CASSRTTREETQFF
TRBJ1-1 | . | . | TRBV4-3 | TGCGCCAGCAGTTGGAGGGTAGGCACTGAAGCTTTCTTT | CASSWRVGTEAFF
TRBJ2-1 | . | . | TRBV7-9 | TGTGCCAGCAGCTTCGGGGGCCTTACCGATGAGCAGTTCTTC | CASSFGGLTDEQFF
TRBJ2-1 | . | . | TRBV29-1 | TGCAGCGTTCTCGTACGTACTCTTATTGTGGATTACAATGAGCAGTTCTTC | CSVLVRTLIVDYNEQFF
TRBJ2-3 | . | . | TRBV7-2 | TGTGCCAGCAGCTATAGAGGGGGAGAAGATACGCAGTATTTT | CASSYRGGEDTQYF
TRBJ1-1 | . | . | TRBV6-2/TRBV6-3 | TGTGCCAGCAGTTACGTAGCAGGGCCAAACACTGAAGCTTTCTTT | CASSYVAGPNTEAFF
TRBJ1-5 | . | . | TRBV6-6 | TGTGCCAGCAGTGCAGTCCCTCCCCAGCATTTT | CASSAVPPQHF
TRBJ2-7 | few | TRBD2 | TRBV7-9 | TGTGCCAGCAGCTTTATTACTAGCGGGGAGGAAGAGCAGTACTTC | CASSFITSGEEEQYF
TRBJ1-2 | once | . | TRBV5-6 | TGTGCCAGCAGCTTGGAGACAGATGAATGCTATGGCTACACCTTC | CASSLETDECYGYTF
TRBJ1-2 | . | . | TRBV11-1 | TGTGCCAGCAGCTTAGGGGCAGGGCCTGAGCCTAACTATGGCTACACCTTC | CASSLGAGPEPNYGYTF
TRBJ2-3 | . | TRBD1 | TRBV20-1 | TGCAGTGCTAACAGACCAGGGGGCGAGTATGTAGATACGCAGTATTTT | CSANRPGGEYVDTQYF
TRBJ2-7 | . | TRBD2 | TRBV7-6 | TGTGCCAGCAGCTTACATGGGCGGGGGGGCTCCTACGAGCAGTACTTC | CASSLHGRGGSYEQYF
TRBJ2-7 | few | . | TRBV5-6 | TGTGCCAGCAGCCAGACGTCGGGACCGATTACCTACGAGCAGTACTTC | CASSQTSGPITYEQYF